The sample holds one count of the clone carrying this TCR beta chain. Its antigen is not known. TCRdb's copy holds only in-frame clones and misses some; the assay was immunoSEQ multiplex PCR. Altogether about 820,000 clones are present, around 93% being singletons, with the ten largest covering 24%. CD8 cells regarded as naive lacked CD45RO, were positively chosen for CCR7, and omitted terminally differentiated effector memory CD45RA+ cells. The healthy adult donors were HIV-negative and reported no recent acute infections or vaccinations. The data originate from a study of shared clonotypes between healthy human individuals. CDR3 length equals 16 residues. V was shortened by 0 bases and J by 5 bases, with 13 bases between the two germline ends. The germline V gene encodes CDR1 MNHNY and CDR2 SVGAGI (reference sequence). Study results and caveats: Naive CD4 clonotypes overlapped across a handful of donors at 4.5% to 5.5%. Relative to clonotypes present in all four donors, those not shared had lower generation probabilities. Naive subsets usually exceeded memory subsets in estimated richness.

This clonotype originated in a man aged 25 to 40 in good health. The sequencing input was naive CD8+ T cells sorted from blood. The chain carries TRBV6-6 and TRBJ2-2; D could derive from TRBD1 or TRBD2 (5 bases each). The CDR3 nucleotides are TGTGCCAGCAGTTACTCGATCGGGGCGCGGACCGGGGAGCTGTTTTTT. Translated: CASSYSIGARTGELFF.